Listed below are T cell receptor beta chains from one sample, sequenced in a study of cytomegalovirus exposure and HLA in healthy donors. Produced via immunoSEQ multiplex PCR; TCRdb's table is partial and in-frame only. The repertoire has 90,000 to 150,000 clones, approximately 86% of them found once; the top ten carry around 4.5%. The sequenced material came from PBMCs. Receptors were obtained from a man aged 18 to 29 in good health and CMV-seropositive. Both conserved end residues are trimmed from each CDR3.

CDR3aa: ASSPPRRGIEKLF; j_gene: TRBJ1-4; v_gene: TRBV4-2
CDR3aa: ASFTALREAF; j_gene: TRBJ1-1; v_gene: TRBV28
CDR3aa: ASSLASWRPSAAGELF; j_gene: TRBJ2-2; v_gene: TRBV7-9
CDR3aa: SVGRRPLNYGYT; j_gene: TRBJ1-2; v_gene: TRBV29-1
CDR3aa: ASSLGAGRGEKLF; j_gene: TRBJ1-4; v_gene: TRBV5-1
CDR3aa: ASSALDRENTEAF; j_gene: TRBJ1-1; v_gene: TRBV6-1
CDR3aa: ASSQMGQGHYTDTQY; j_gene: TRBJ2-3; v_gene: TRBV4-1
CDR3aa: ASSRRPQVEQY; j_gene: TRBJ2-7; v_gene: TRBV7-9
CDR3aa: ASPYPSTSGKGELF; j_gene: TRBJ2-2; v_gene: TRBV2
CDR3aa: ASSLYPGNTEAF; j_gene: TRBJ1-1; v_gene: TRBV6-6